These 22 T cell receptor beta chains originate from one sample sequenced in a study of blood T cell repertoires in COVID-19. The data were produced by immunoSEQ multiplex PCR, yet TCRdb's version contains in-frame clones alone and is incomplete. The sample lists about 480,000 clones; 88% were seen once. The material sequenced was PBMCs or T cells enriched from blood (not recorded which). Source of these receptors: a middle-aged woman who had recovered from COVID-19.

The chain employs TRBV4-1 and TRBJ2-1, with 16 bases lining up with TRBD2. Germline lookup yields CDR1 MGHRA and CDR2 YSYEKL. The ends lost 3 bases at V and 12 bases at J; junction bases unmatched: 5. This CDR3 is built from 15 residues. In DNA form, the CDR3 reads TGCGCCAGCAGCCACGGGACTAGCGGGAGGGCCGCGCAGTTCTTC. Translation: CASSHGTSGRAAQFF.

J is TRBJ1-2 and V is TRBV4-3; the match to TRBD1 covers 7 bases. Trimming cost V 8 bases and J 4 bases; bases outside gene matches: 10. This CDR3 region has 14 residues. Germline CDR1 LGHNA, CDR2 YSLEER. The CDR3 protein is CASSLSTGSYGYTF. CDR3 sequence (DNA): TGCGCCAGCTCCCTCTCGACAGGGAGCTATGGCTACACCTTC.

The chain employs TRBV7-2 and TRBJ2-3; no reliable D call. In germline, CDR1 is SGHTA, CDR2 FQGNSA. This CDR3 is built from 15 residues. V lost 1 base and J 2 bases, leaving 10 bases between the germline ends. The CDR3: CASSLVPQLTDTQYF. The DNA of the CDR3 is TGTGCCAGCAGCTTAGTCCCGCAACTCACAGATACGCAGTATTTT.

V is TRBV10-3 and J is TRBJ2-1; 8 nucleotides agree with TRBD2. The V and J ends lost 3 bases and 8 bases, in that order; junction bases with no gene match: 18. The CDR3 covers 18 residues. In germline, CDR1 is ENHRY, CDR2 SYGVKD. The CDR3 reads CAISDASSGLAVWDEQFF. The CDR3 DNA is TGTGCCATCAGTGATGCCAGCAGTGGACTAGCCGTGTGGGATGAGCAGTTCTTC.

This clone appeared once. V is TRBV11-2 and J is TRBJ1-4; 9 nucleotides agree with TRBD1. This CDR3 is 19 amino acids long. Looked up from germline, CDR1 is SGHAT and CDR2 is FQNNGV. The V segment lost 4 bases and the J segment 5 bases; nucleotides outside the gene matches: 17. The CDR3 coding sequence is TGTGCCAGCAGCTCTCCCCGGGACAGGGTCAACTCTTACAATGAAAAACTGTTTTTT. Protein: CASSSPRDRVNSYNEKLFF.

The V gene is TRBV5-8, the J gene TRBJ1-5, with D possibly TRBD1 on 6 matching bases. The germline V gene has CDR1 SGHTS and CDR2 YDEGEE. V lost 2 bases and J 0 bases, leaving 12 bases between the germline ends. CDR3 length: 16 amino acids. In DNA, the CDR3 is TGTGCCAGCAGCTTTTTCAGGGGCCATAGCAATCAGCCCCAGCATTTT. Its translation is CASSFFRGHSNQPQHF.

CDR3 protein: CASSEAGDYSGNTIYF. DNA of the CDR3: TGTGCCAGCAGTGAGGCGGGGGACTATTCTGGAAACACCATATATTTT. V is TRBV25-1 and J is TRBJ1-3; D perhaps matches TRBD1 (5 bases). Germline loops: CDR1 MGHDK, CDR2 SYGVNS. CDR3 length: 16 residues. V was trimmed by 3 bases and J by 1 base, leaving 13 bases between them.

The V and J genes are TRBV9 and TRBJ2-7, with 11 bases identical to TRBD1. Germline CDR1 SGDLS, CDR2 YYNGEE. The trim removed 6 bases at V and 4 bases at J, leaving 12 bases unmatched. The CDR3 loop spans 16 amino acids. The CDR3 here is CASIPDAGTGGYEQYF. The DNA of the CDR3 is TGTGCCAGCATCCCCGACGCTGGGACAGGGGGTTACGAGCAGTACTTC.

The chain carries TRBV6-5 and TRBJ2-3; 7 bases map to TRBD1. Germline assignment: CDR1 MNHEY and CDR2 SVGAGI. The CDR3 is 16 residues long. V dropped 0 bases and J dropped 4; count of bases not matched to a gene: 7. As DNA, the CDR3 is TGTGCCAGCAGTTACTCTTCGAGACAGGGCCCAGATACGCAGTATTTT. As protein: CASSYSSRQGPDTQYF.

The J gene is TRBJ2-5, the V gene TRBV4-3; TRBD1 aligns across 9 bases. Germline-derived CDR1 and CDR2 are LGHNA and YSLEER. Trimming took 3 bases from V and 0 from J; bases not matched to a gene: 2. The length of the CDR3 is 15 residues. The CDR3 loop reads CASSHGTGYQETQYF. CDR3 bases: TGCGCCAGCAGCCACGGGACAGGGTACCAAGAGACCCAGTACTTC.

The chain carries TRBV7-8 and TRBJ2-7; 9 bases align to TRBD1. The CDR3 contains 15 residues. The J segment lost 7 bases and the V segment lost 4 bases, leaving 11 bases of the junction unmatched. CDR1 is SGHVS, CDR2 FQNEAQ, per germline. CDR3 in DNA: TGTGCCAGCAGCTCCGCCATCGGACAGGGGTGGGAGCAGTACTTC. Its protein product is CASSSAIGQGWEQYF.

The chain is built from TRBV7-9 and TRBJ1-5; no definite D call. Germline CDR1 SEHNR, CDR2 FQNEAQ (reference sequence). The CDR3 has 13 residues. Trimming pared 5 bases from V and 0 bases from J, leaving 5 bases between. The CDR3 DNA follows: TGTGCCAGCAGCCCACTTAGCAATCAGCCCCAGCATTTT. Translating it yields CASSPLSNQPQHF.

The rearrangement links TRBV10-3 to TRBJ1-4; D not resolved. Trimming removed 0 bases at V and 5 bases at J, with 7 bases between. This CDR3 comprises 14 residues. The germline V gene has CDR1 ENHRY and CDR2 SYGVKD. This CDR3 is CAISESKRNEKLFF. The CDR3 nucleotides are TGTGCCATCAGTGAGTCGAAGCGCAATGAAAAACTGTTTTTT.

V and J are TRBV3-1 (or the pseudogene TRBV3-2) and TRBJ1-6, with a tentative D call TRBD1 (6 bases). CDR1 is LGHDT and CDR2 is YNNKEL in the germline V gene (reference sequence). V lost 2 bases and J 10 bases, leaving 15 bases between the germline ends. The CDR3 runs to 15 residues. The CDR3 region has the DNA TGTGCCAGCAGCCAAATCCTAGGGGGGGCCTCACCCCTCCACTTT. The encoded protein is CASSQILGGASPLHF.

The V gene is TRBV5-8, the J gene TRBJ2-7; TRBD1 matches at 8 bases. After removal of 4 bases from V and 5 bases from J, the junction contained 11 bases not matched to a gene. This CDR3 has 15 amino acids. Germline-derived CDR1 and CDR2 are SGHTS and YDEGEE. The CDR3 DNA is TGTGCCAGCAGCCTAAGCCGGACAGGGCCAGACGAGCAGTACTTC. Translated: CASSLSRTGPDEQYF. Looking up the rest from reference TRBV5-8 and TRBJ2-7 gives the full variable domain: EAGVTQSPTHLIKTRGQQATLRCSPISGHTSVYWYQQALGLGLQFLLWYDEGEERNRGNFPPRFSGRQFPNYSSELNVNALELEDSALYLCASSLSRTGPDEQYFGPGTRLTVT.

The rearrangement links TRBV7-9 to TRBJ1-1; D is possibly TRBD1 (6 bases). The CDR3 length is 15 residues. Trimming removed 1 base at V and 1 base at J, with 10 bases between. The germline V gene has CDR1 SEHNR and CDR2 FQNEAQ (reference sequence). CDR3 nucleotide sequence: TGTGCCAGCAGCTTAGGGGTCAGGGGGAACACTGAAGCTTTCTTT. As protein: CASSLGVRGNTEAFF. The whole variable domain, remainder taken from reference TRBV7-9 and TRBJ1-1, is DTGVSQNPRHKITKRGQNVTFRCDPISEHNRLYWYRQTLGQGPEFLTYFQNEAQLEKSRLLSDRFSAERPKGSFSTLEIQRTEQGDSAMYLCASSLGVRGNTEAFFGQGTRLTVV.

CDR3 coding DNA: TGCGCCAGCAGCGCCAGTGTGGGACAGGGAAGTGCGAATGAGCAGTTCTTC. It encodes CASSASVGQGSANEQFF. The chain uses TRBV5-1 and TRBJ2-1; 9 bases line up with TRBD1. The CDR3 loop spans 17 amino acids. Germline CDR1 is SGHRS and CDR2 is YFSETQ. The V and J ends lost 4 bases and 7 bases, in that order; junction bases with no gene match: 15.

The CDR3 sequence is CASSQMAMGGSYNEQFF. Written as DNA, the CDR3 is TGTGCCAGCAGTCAAATGGCTATGGGGGGCTCCTACAATGAGCAGTTCTTC. The chain uses TRBV5-6 and TRBJ2-1; maybe TRBD2 (6 bases). The germline V gene has CDR1 SGHDT and CDR2 YYEEEE. This CDR3 comprises 17 residues. V was shortened by 5 bases and J by 0 bases, with 18 bases between the two germline ends.

The gene calls are TRBV15 and TRBJ2-3; TRBD2 might be the D (7 bases). Germline CDR1 LNHNV, CDR2 YYDKDF (reference sequence). Trimming took off 5 bases at V and 8 bases at J, with 17 bases between the two ends. The CDR3 is made up of 14 amino acids. The CDR3 DNA reads TGTGCCACCAGCCTAGGAGGGGGGGGCGGTACGCAGTATTTT. This gives the protein CATSLGGGGGTQYF.

In DNA, the CDR3 is TGTGCCAGTCAACTGCAGGGAACTGGAAACACCATATATTTT. Amino acids: CASQLQGTGNTIYF. V gene TRBV14 combines with J gene TRBJ1-3; TRBD1 is a possible D gene (5 bases). Germline V CDR1 and CDR2: SGHDN, FVKESK. The length of the CDR3 is 14 residues. Deletions cut 9 bases from V and 2 bases from J, with 14 bases between.

This sequence joins TRBV6-1 and TRBJ2-1; 9 nucleotides agree with TRBD2. CDR3 size: 16 residues. CDR1 MNHNS and CDR2 SASEGT come from the germline V gene. With 3 bases clipped from V and 5 bases from J, the junction kept 8 bases outside the gene matches. CDR3: CASSEVKGLADNEQFF. In DNA form, the CDR3 reads TGTGCCAGCAGTGAGGTAAAGGGACTAGCTGACAATGAGCAGTTCTTC.

CDR3 sequence reads: CASSFGQYEQYF. Written as DNA, the CDR3 is TGTGCCAGCAGCTTCGGACAGTACGAGCAGTACTTC. The chain couples TRBV5-6 to TRBJ2-7; D perhaps matches TRBD1 (6 bases). The germline gives CDR1 SGHDT, CDR2 YYEEEE. Trimming cost V 2 bases and J 4 bases, with 7 bases left between them. This CDR3 is 12 amino acids long.